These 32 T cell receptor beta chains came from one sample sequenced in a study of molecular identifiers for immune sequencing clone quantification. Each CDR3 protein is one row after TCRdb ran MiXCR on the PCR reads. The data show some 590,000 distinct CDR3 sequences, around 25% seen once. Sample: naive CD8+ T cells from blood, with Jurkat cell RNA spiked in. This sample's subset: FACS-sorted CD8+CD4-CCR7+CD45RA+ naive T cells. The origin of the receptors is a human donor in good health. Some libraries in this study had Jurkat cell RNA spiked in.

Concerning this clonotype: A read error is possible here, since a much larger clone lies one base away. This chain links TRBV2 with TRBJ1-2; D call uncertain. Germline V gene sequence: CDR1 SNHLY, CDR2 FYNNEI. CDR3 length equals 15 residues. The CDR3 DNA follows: TGTGCCAGCAGCTCCCCCTATGAGACCAGCTATGGCCACACCTTC. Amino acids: CASSSPYETSYGHTF.

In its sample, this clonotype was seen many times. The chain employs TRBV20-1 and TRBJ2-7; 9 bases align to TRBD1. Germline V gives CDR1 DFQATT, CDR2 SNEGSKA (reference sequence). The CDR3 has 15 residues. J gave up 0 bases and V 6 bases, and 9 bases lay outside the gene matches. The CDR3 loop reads CSARDRETVSYEQYF. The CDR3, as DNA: TGCAGTGCGAGGGACAGGGAAACGGTCTCCTACGAGCAGTACTTC.

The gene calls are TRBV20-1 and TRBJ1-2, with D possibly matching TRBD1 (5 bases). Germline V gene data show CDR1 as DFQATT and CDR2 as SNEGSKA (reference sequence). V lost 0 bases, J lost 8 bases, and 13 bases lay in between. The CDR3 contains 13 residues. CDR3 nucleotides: TGCAGTGCTAGAGATGGGGGGGAAGGAGGCTACACCTTC. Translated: CSARDGGEGGYTF.

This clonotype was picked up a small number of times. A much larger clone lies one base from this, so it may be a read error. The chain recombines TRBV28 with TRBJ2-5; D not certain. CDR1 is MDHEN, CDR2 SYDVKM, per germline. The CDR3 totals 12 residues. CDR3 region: CASSRTLEPQYF. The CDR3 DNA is TGTGCCAGCAGTCGGACCCTAGAGCCCCAGTACTTC. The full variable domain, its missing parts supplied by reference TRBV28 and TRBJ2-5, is DVKVTQSSRYLVKRTGEKVFLECVQDMDHENMFWYRQDPGLGLRLIYFSYDVKMKEKGDIPEGYSVSREKKERFSLILESASTNQTSMYLCASSRTLEPQYFGPGTRLLVL.

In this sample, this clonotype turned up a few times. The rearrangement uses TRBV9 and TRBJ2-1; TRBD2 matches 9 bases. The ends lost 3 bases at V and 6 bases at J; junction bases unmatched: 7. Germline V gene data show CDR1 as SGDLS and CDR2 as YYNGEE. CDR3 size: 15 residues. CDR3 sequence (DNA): TGTGCCAGCAGCGCCGGTAGCGGGAGTTCCAATGAGCAGTTCTTC. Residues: CASSAGSGSSNEQFF.

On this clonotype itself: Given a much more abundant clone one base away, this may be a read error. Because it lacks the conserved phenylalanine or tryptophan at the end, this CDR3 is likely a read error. The CDR3 bases are TGCAGCGTTGAAGGGTTTCCCGGGACAGCCGACTACGAGCAGTACCTC. This gives the protein CSVEGFPGTADYEQYL. V and J are TRBV29-1 and TRBJ2-7; TRBD1 agrees at 7 bases. Looked up from germline, CDR1 is SQVTM and CDR2 is ANQGSEA. There are 16 residues in the CDR3. V was pared by 1 base and J by 3 bases, with 12 bases of the junction left unmatched.

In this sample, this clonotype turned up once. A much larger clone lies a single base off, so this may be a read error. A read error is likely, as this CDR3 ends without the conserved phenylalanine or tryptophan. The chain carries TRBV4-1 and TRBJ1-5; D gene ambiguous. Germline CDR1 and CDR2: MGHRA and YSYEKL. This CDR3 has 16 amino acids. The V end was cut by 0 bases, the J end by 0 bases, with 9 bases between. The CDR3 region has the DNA TGCGCCAGCAGCCAAGAGTTGAGGCTTAGCAATCAGCCCCAGCATCTT. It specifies CASSQELRLSNQPQHL.

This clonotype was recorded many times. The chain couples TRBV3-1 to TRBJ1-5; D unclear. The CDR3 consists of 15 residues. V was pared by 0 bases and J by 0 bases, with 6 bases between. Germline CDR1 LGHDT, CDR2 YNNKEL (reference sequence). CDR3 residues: CASSQDGTSNQPQHF. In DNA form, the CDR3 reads TGTGCCAGCAGCCAAGACGGTACTAGCAATCAGCCCCAGCATTTT.

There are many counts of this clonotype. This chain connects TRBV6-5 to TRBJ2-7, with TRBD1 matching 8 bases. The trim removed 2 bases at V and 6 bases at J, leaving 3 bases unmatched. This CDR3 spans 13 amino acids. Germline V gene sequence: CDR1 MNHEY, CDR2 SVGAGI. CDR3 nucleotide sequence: TGTGCCAGCAGTTACGGACAGGGACCCGAGCAGTACTTC. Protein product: CASSYGQGPEQYF.

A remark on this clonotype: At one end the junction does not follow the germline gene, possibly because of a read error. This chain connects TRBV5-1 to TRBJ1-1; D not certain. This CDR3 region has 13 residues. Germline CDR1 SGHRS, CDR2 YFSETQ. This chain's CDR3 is CASSLEFDAEAFF. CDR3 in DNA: TGCGCCAGCAGCTTGGAATTCGACGCTGAAGCATTCTTT.

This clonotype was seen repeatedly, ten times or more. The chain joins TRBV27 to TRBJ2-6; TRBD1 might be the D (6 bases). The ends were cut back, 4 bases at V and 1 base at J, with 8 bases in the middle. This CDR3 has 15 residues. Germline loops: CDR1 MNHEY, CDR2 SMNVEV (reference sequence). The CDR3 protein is CASSWTDSGANVLTF. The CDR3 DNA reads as TGTGCCAGCAGTTGGACAGATTCTGGGGCCAACGTCCTGACTTTC. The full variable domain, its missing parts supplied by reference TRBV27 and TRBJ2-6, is EAQVTQNPRYLITVTGKKLTVTCSQNMNHEYMSWYRQDPGLGLRQIYYSMNVEVTDKGDVPEGYKVSRKEKRNFPLILESPSPNQTSLYFCASSWTDSGANVLTFGAGSRLTVL.

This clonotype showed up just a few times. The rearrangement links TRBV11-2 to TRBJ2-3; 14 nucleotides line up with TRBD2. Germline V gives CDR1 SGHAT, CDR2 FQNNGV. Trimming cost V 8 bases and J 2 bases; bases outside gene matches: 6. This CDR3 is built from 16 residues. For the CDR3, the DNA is TGTGCCAGCTTCGGGACTAGCGGGAGAACCACAGATACGCAGTATTTT. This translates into CASFGTSGRTTDTQYF.

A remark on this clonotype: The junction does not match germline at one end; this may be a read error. Here the CDR3 DNA reads TGTGCCCCCGGGGGGGCCCAGAACCCTGAAGCTTTCTTT. It specifies CAPGGAQNPEAFF. The chain has TRBV19 and TRBJ1-1; possibly TRBD1 for D (6 bases). Germline CDR1 is LNHDA and CDR2 is SQIVND (reference sequence). The CDR3 is made up of 13 amino acids.

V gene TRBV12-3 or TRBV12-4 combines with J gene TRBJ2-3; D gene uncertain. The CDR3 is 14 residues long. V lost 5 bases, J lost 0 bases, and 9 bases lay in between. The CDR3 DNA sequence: TGTGCCAGCAGTCTTGTGGTTAGCACAGATACGCAGTATTTT. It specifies CASSLVVSTDTQYF.

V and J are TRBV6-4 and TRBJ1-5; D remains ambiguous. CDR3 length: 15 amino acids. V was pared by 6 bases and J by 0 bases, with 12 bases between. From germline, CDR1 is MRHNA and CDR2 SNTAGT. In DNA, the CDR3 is TGTGCCAGCAGGGCGGACTGGAATAGCAATCAGCCCCAGCATTTT. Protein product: CASRADWNSNQPQHF.

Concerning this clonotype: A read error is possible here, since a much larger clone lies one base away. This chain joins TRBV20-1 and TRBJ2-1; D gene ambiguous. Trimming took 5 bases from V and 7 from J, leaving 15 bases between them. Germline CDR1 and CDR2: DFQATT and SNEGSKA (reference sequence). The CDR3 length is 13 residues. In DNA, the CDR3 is TGCAGTGCTCGTGGGTGGGCTATGAATGAGCAGTTCTTC. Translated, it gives CSARGWAMNEQFF.

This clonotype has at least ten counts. The DNA of the CDR3 is TGTGCCAGCAGCCAAAATCCCGGGACAGGGCACGAGCAGTACTTC. Protein product: CASSQNPGTGHEQYF. The V call is TRBV14, the J call TRBJ2-7; 9 bases align to TRBD1. The V gene end was trimmed by 2 bases and the J gene end by 5 bases; junction bases not matched to a gene: 7. CDR3 length: 15 amino acids. Germline V CDR1 and CDR2: SGHDN, FVKESK.

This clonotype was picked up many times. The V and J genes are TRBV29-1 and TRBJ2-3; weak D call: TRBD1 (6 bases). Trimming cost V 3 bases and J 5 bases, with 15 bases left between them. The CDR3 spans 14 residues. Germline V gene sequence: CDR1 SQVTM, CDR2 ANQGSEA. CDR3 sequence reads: CSVDLGAQGDTQYF. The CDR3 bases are TGCAGCGTTGATTTGGGGGCTCAAGGAGATACGCAGTATTTT.

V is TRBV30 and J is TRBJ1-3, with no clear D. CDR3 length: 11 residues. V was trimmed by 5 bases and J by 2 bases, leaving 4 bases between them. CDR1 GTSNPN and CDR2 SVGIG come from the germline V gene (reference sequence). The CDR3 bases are TGTGCCTGGGCCACTGGAAACACCATATATTTT. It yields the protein CAWATGNTIYF.

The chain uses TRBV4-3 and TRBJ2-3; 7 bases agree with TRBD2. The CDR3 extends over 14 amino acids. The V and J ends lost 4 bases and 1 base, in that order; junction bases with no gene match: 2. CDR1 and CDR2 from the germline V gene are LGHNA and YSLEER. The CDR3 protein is CASSPREGTDTQYF. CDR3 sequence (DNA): TGCGCCAGCAGCCCCCGGGAGGGCACAGATACGCAGTATTTT.

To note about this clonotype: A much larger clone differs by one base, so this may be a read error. The CDR3: CASSAKATNEKLFF. As DNA, the CDR3 is TGTGCCAGCAGTGCGAAAGCAACTAATGAAAAACTGTTTTTT. This chain links TRBV28 with TRBJ1-4; unclear D gene. Trimming cost V 5 bases and J 0 bases, with 7 bases left between them. The CDR3 sequence is 14 residues long. Germline V lookup: CDR1 MDHEN, CDR2 SYDVKM.

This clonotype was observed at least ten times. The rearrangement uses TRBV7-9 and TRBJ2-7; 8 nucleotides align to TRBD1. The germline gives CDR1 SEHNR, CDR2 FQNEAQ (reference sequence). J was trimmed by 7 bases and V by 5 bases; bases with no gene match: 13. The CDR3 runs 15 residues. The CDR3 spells CASSPPTGVLVEQYF. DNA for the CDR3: TGTGCCAGCAGCCCCCCGACAGGGGTTTTGGTAGAGCAGTACTTC.

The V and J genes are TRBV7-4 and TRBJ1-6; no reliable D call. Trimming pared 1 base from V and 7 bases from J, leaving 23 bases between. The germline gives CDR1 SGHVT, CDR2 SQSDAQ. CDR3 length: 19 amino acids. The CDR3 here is CASSLEGGRPGHSNSPLHF. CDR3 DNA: TGTGCCAGCAGCTTAGAGGGAGGTCGTCCAGGCCATTCAAATTCACCCCTCCACTTT.

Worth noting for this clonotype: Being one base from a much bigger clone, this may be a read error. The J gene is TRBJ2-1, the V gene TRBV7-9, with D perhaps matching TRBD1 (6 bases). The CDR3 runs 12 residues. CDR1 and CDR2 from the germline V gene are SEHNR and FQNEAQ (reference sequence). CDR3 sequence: CASTRTVNAQFF. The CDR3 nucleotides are TGTGCCAGCACCAGGACAGTCAATGCGCAGTTCTTC.

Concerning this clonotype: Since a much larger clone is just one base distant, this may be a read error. The CDR3 DNA reads as TGTGCCAGCAGCTTACCCTCAGGGGACTTGACAGATACGCAGTATTTT. This gives the protein CASSLPSGDLTDTQYF. This chain links TRBV7-9 with TRBJ2-3; perhaps D is TRBD1 or TRBD2 (6 bases each). Trimming cost V 2 bases and J 3 bases, with 15 bases left between them. Germline CDR1 and CDR2: SEHNR and FQNEAQ (reference sequence). The CDR3 covers 16 residues.

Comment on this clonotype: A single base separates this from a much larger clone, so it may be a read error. DNA for the CDR3: TGTGCCAGCAACAAGGGACCCGAAGCTTTCTTT. It yields the protein CASNKGPEAFF. The gene calls are TRBV7-9 and TRBJ1-1, with D possibly TRBD1 on 5 matching bases. The V gene lost 7 bases and the J gene lost 8 bases, with 11 bases spanning the gap. Germline CDR1 SEHNR, CDR2 FQNEAQ (reference sequence). This CDR3 comprises 11 residues. Combining the CDR3 with reference TRBV7-9 and TRBJ1-1 gives the whole variable domain DTGVSQNPRHKITKRGQNVTFRCDPISEHNRLYWYRQTLGQGPEFLTYFQNEAQLEKSRLLSDRFSAERPKGSFSTLEIQRTEQGDSAMYLCASNKGPEAFFGQGTRLTVV.

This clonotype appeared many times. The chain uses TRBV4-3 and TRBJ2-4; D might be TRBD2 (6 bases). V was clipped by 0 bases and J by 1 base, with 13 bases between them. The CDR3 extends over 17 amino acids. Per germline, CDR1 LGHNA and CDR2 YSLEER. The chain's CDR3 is CASSQDSSSGAKNIQYF. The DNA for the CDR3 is TGCGCCAGCAGCCAAGATTCAAGCAGCGGGGCCAAAAACATTCAGTACTTC.

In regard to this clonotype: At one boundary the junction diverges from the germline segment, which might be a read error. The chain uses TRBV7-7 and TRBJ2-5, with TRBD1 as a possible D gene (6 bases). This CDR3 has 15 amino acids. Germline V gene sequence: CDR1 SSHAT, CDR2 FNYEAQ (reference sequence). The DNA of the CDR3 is TGTGCTAGCAGCTCCCCGCTAAGGGGGAGAGAGACCCAGTACTTC. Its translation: CASSSPLRGRETQYF.

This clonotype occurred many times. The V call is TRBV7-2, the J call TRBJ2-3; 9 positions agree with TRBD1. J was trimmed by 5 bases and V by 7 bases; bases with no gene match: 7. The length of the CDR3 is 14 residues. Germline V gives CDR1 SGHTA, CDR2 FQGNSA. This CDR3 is CASNLQGAEDTQYF. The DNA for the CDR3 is TGTGCCAGCAACCTACAGGGGGCAGAAGATACGCAGTATTTT.

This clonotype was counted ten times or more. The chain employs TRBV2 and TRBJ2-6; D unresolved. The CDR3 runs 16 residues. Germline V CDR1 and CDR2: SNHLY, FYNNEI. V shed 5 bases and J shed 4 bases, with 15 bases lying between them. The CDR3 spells CASSSDLPRGANVLTF. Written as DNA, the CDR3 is TGTGCCAGCAGTTCGGACCTGCCTAGAGGGGCCAACGTCCTGACTTTC. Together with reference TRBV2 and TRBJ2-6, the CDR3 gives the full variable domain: EPEVTQTPSHQVTQMGQEVILRCVPISNHLYFYWYRQILGQKVEFLVSFYNNEISEKSEIFDDQFSVERPDGSNFTLKIRSTKLEDSAMYFCASSSDLPRGANVLTFGAGSRLTVL.

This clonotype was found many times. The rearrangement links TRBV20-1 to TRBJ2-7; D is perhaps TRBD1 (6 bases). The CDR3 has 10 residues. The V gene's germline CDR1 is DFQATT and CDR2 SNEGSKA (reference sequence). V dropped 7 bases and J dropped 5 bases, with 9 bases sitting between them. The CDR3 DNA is TGCAGTGTGGGGGCGAACGAGCAGTACTTC. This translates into CSVGANEQYF.

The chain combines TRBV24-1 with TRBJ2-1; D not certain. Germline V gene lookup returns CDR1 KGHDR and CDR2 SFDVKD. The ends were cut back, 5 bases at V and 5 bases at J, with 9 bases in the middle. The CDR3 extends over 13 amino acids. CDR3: CATSGQKNNEQFF. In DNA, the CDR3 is TGTGCCACCAGTGGCCAGAAGAACAATGAGCAGTTCTTC.